This T cell receptor (beta chain) was recovered during a study of immune characterization of retroperitoneal liposarcoma. With V trimmed by 3 bases and J by 2 bases, 9 bases remained unmatched. Looked up from germline, CDR1 is SGHDT and CDR2 is YYEEEE. The CDR3 loop spans 17 amino acids. MiXCR was run by TCRdb on the PCR reads, yielding one entry per CDR3 protein. The sample records about 6,600 distinct CDR3 sequences, about 26% being singletons. This clonotype was counted a few times. The V call is TRBV5-6, the J call TRBJ2-2, with TRBD1 identical over 8 bases. What was sequenced was tumor tissue. The TCR was taken from a female donor with retroperitoneal liposarcoma. This chain's CDR3 is CASSSLSRGQNTGELFF. CDR3 bases: TGTGCCAGCAGCTCTCTGAGCAGGGGGCAAAACACCGGGGAGCTGTTTTTT. The full variable domain, its missing parts supplied by reference TRBV5-6 and TRBJ2-2, is DAGVTQSPTHLIKTRGQQVTLRCSPKSGHDTVSWYQQALGQGPQFIFQYYEEEERQRGNFPDRFSGHQFPNYSSELNVNALLLGDSALYLCASSSLSRGQNTGELFFGEGSRLTVL.